The next 12 T cell receptor beta chains were all read from a single sample in a study of shared clonotypes between healthy human individuals. Measured with immunoSEQ multiplex PCR; TCRdb has only the in-frame clones, and not every one. The profile shows some 2,000,000 clones, roughly 94% of them singletons. The sequenced material came from naive CD4+ T cells sorted from blood. The subset is: CD45RA+ positively selected. The source is a man aged 18 to 29 in good health.

V is TRBV5-1 and J is TRBJ2-2; no definite D call. This CDR3 region has 15 residues. The V gene's germline CDR1 is SGHRS and CDR2 YFSETQ. Trimming left V 0 bases short and J 1 base short, with 7 bases between. The CDR3 DNA sequence: TGCGCCAGCAGCTTGGAAGCGAAGAACACCGGGGAGCTGTTTTTT. It codes for CASSLEAKNTGELFF.

This clone was counted only a few times. The gene calls are TRBV25-1 and TRBJ2-2; unclear D gene. Per the germline V gene, CDR1 is MGHDK and CDR2 is SYGVNS. There are 15 residues in the CDR3. With 1 base removed from V and 6 bases from J, the gap between germline ends came to 12 bases. The CDR3 spells CASSESILGAGELFF. In DNA form, the CDR3 reads TGTGCCAGCAGTGAATCAATACTTGGGGCCGGGGAGCTGTTTTTT.

J is TRBJ1-1 and V is TRBV4-2; D ambiguous. The CDR3 is 15 residues long. Trimming pared 4 bases from V and 2 bases from J, leaving 14 bases between. Germline CDR1 reads LGHNA; CDR2 reads YNFKEQ. CDR3 amino acids: CASSPRKSVNTEAFF. For the CDR3, the DNA is TGTGCCAGCAGCCCTCGAAAGTCCGTAAACACTGAAGCTTTCTTT.

This clone showed up just once. The V call is TRBV28, the J call TRBJ1-2; D ambiguous. The V end was cut by 2 bases, the J end by 4 bases, with 8 bases between. This CDR3 spans 13 amino acids. The germline V gene has CDR1 MDHEN and CDR2 SYDVKM. The DNA for the CDR3 is TGTGCCAGCAGTTTAAGTTGGAGCTATGGCTACACCTTC. This encodes CASSLSWSYGYTF.

The chain joins TRBV19 to TRBJ2-7; perhaps D is TRBD1 or TRBD2 (5 bases each). The CDR3 extends over 14 amino acids. From germline, CDR1 is LNHDA and CDR2 SQIVND (reference sequence). Trimming removed 3 bases from V and 6 bases from J, with 15 bases in between. The CDR3 spells CASSILGELVEQYF. CDR3 sequence (DNA): TGTGCCAGTAGTATTTTGGGGGAGCTGGTCGAGCAGTACTTC.

J is TRBJ1-1 and V is TRBV25-1; no clear D. Trimming removed 5 bases from V and 1 base from J, with 8 bases in between. This CDR3 comprises 13 residues. Per germline, CDR1 MGHDK and CDR2 SYGVNS. Here the CDR3 reads CASSPRENTEAFF. DNA for the CDR3: TGTGCCAGCAGTCCAAGGGAGAACACTGAAGCTTTCTTT.

V and J are TRBV6-5 and TRBJ2-5; D is possibly TRBD1 (5 bases). Germline V gene lookup returns CDR1 MNHEY and CDR2 SVGAGI. Trimming shortened V by 5 bases and J by 2 bases, and 12 bases separated the two germline ends. There are 14 residues in the CDR3. The DNA for the CDR3 is TGTGCCAGCAGTCCCTACAGGAGTCAAGAGACCCAGTACTTC. Translated, it gives CASSPYRSQETQYF.

The rearrangement uses TRBV6-1 and TRBJ1-5, with TRBD1 matching 7 bases. The junction had 4 bases not matched to a gene; V was cut back by 5 bases and J by 6 bases. Per the germline V gene, CDR1 is MNHNS and CDR2 is SASEGT. The CDR3 covers 13 residues. CDR3 residues: CASSRQGFQPQHF. The CDR3 DNA reads TGTGCCAGCAGTAGACAGGGCTTTCAGCCCCAGCATTTT.

The chain employs TRBV5-1 and TRBJ1-3; a weak D match, TRBD1 (6 bases). CDR3 size: 14 residues. Looked up from germline, CDR1 is SGHRS and CDR2 is YFSETQ. Deletions cut 0 bases from V and 4 bases from J, with 8 bases between. CDR3 region: CASSLETGGNTIYF. CDR3 nucleotides: TGCGCCAGCAGCTTGGAGACAGGAGGAAACACCATATATTTT. Variable domain in full (rest from reference TRBV5-1 and TRBJ1-3): KAGVTQTPRYLIKTRGQQVTLSCSPISGHRSVSWYQQTPGQGLQFLFEYFSETQRNKGNFPGRFSGRQFSNSRSEMNVSTLELGDSALYLCASSLETGGNTIYFGEGSWLTVV.

The chain carries TRBV27 and TRBJ1-2; the match to TRBD1 covers 8 bases. The CDR3 runs 13 residues. Germline V gene sequence: CDR1 MNHEY, CDR2 SMNVEV (reference sequence). The junction had 4 bases not matched to a gene; V was cut back by 5 bases and J by 5 bases. The CDR3 DNA reads TGTGCCAGCAGTCCGCGGACAGGGTATGGCTACACCTTC. Encoded protein: CASSPRTGYGYTF.

The chain carries TRBV11-2 and TRBJ1-2; unclear D gene. CDR3 size: 14 residues. CDR1 SGHAT and CDR2 FQNNGV come from the germline V gene. Trimming took off 5 bases at V and 4 bases at J, with 14 bases between the two ends. The CDR3 region is CASSPTAVPYGYTF. The CDR3 region has the DNA TGTGCCAGCAGCCCCACGGCTGTCCCCTATGGCTACACCTTC.

This chain connects TRBV4-1 to TRBJ2-2; 7 nucleotides align to TRBD1. Trimming at V came to 4 bases and at J to 2 bases, leaving 7 bases not matched to a gene. CDR1 MGHRA and CDR2 YSYEKL come from the germline V gene. The CDR3 has 16 amino acids. This CDR3 is CASSLRTGVNTGELFF. DNA of the CDR3: TGCGCCAGCAGCCTCAGAACAGGGGTTAACACCGGGGAGCTGTTTTTT.